Following are 32 T cell receptor beta chains from one sample sequenced in a study of cytomegalovirus exposure and HLA in healthy donors. This table comes from immunoSEQ multiplex PCR, and its TCRdb copy is limited to in-frame clones, with some not included. The data hold about 140,000 clones, with about 80% observed a single time. The specimen was PBMCs. These receptors all come from a man under 40 in good health and CMV-seropositive.

The count of this clone is one. The CDR3 DNA sequence: TGTGCCAGCAGTGAGGGACTAGGGACAGATACGCAGTATTTT. Its translation: CASSEGLGTDTQYF. The J gene is TRBJ2-3, the V gene TRBV6-1, with 8 bases aligning to TRBD2. The CDR3 totals 14 residues. The V segment lost 3 bases and the J segment 3 bases; nucleotides outside the gene matches: 2. Germline V gene lookup returns CDR1 MNHNS and CDR2 SASEGT.

V is TRBV9 and J is TRBJ2-6; no clear D. Germline loops: CDR1 SGDLS, CDR2 YYNGEE. This CDR3 is 15 amino acids long. The V end lost 2 bases, the J end lost 0 bases, and 6 bases lay between the germline ends. The CDR3 region is CASSVWLSGANVLTF. DNA of the CDR3: TGTGCCAGCAGCGTTTGGCTCTCTGGGGCCAACGTCCTGACTTTC.

The chain recombines TRBV20-1 with TRBJ2-7; D gene uncertain. CDR3 length equals 11 residues. The germline V gene encodes CDR1 DFQATT and CDR2 SNEGSKA (reference sequence). V shed 6 bases and J shed 3 bases, with 9 bases lying between them. The CDR3 nucleotides are TGCAGTGCCCGACTGATCTACGAGCAGTACTTC. Its protein product is CSARLIYEQYF.

This clone was counted once. The chain recombines TRBV7-9 with TRBJ2-5, with 11 bases that match TRBD2. V shed 5 bases and J 4 bases; nucleotides not matched to a gene: 6. This CDR3 is 15 amino acids long. Per the germline V gene, CDR1 is SEHNR and CDR2 is FQNEAQ (reference sequence). The chain's CDR3 is CASSLLGLAAETQYF. The CDR3 nucleotides are TGTGCCAGCAGCCTGCTGGGACTAGCGGCAGAGACCCAGTACTTC.

The chain combines TRBV11-3 with TRBJ2-2; 7 bases map to TRBD2. Germline CDR1 SGHNT, CDR2 YENEEA. V trimming: 5 bases; J trimming: 3 bases; junction bases outside the gene matches: 6. This CDR3 has 15 residues. CDR3 residues: CASSGGSGHTGELFF. The CDR3, as DNA: TGTGCCAGCAGCGGCGGGAGCGGCCACACCGGGGAGCTGTTTTTT.

In this sample, this clone turned up once. V usage is TRBV5-4 and J usage is TRBJ2-5; 8 bases agree with TRBD2. This CDR3 is 14 amino acids long. With 4 bases clipped from V and 5 bases from J, the junction kept 7 bases outside the gene matches. The V gene's germline CDR1 is SGHNT and CDR2 YYREEE (reference sequence). The CDR3 sequence: CASSEWTSLETQYF. In nucleotides, the CDR3 is TGTGCCAGCAGCGAATGGACTAGCTTGGAGACCCAGTACTTC. Filled out from reference TRBV5-4 and TRBJ2-5, the complete variable domain reads ETGVTQSPTHLIKTRGQQVTLRCSSQSGHNTVSWYQQALGQGPQFIFQYYREEENGRGNFPPRFSGLQFPNYSSELNVNALELDDSALYLCASSEWTSLETQYFGPGTRLLVL.

This sequence joins TRBV10-3 and TRBJ1-5; 8 nucleotides agree with TRBD1. The CDR3 covers 13 residues. The germline V gene has CDR1 ENHRY and CDR2 SYGVKD. J lost 1 base, V lost 10 bases, and 3 bases had no gene match. CDR3 amino acids: CATGQGSNQPQHF. The CDR3 DNA follows: TGTGCCACCGGACAGGGCAGCAATCAGCCCCAGCATTTT.

This chain connects TRBV5-6 to TRBJ1-5, with 11 bases matching TRBD1. Unmatched junction bases numbered 6, after V lost 5 bases and J lost 2 bases. This CDR3 has 16 amino acids. Looked up from germline, CDR1 is SGHDT and CDR2 is YYEEEE. The CDR3 DNA is TGTGCCAGCAGTTCGGACAGGGGGCTTGGCAATCAGCCCCAGCATTTT. Protein product: CASSSDRGLGNQPQHF.

The chain carries TRBV7-6 and TRBJ2-2; TRBD1 aligns across 9 bases. Losses at the gene ends were 5 bases for V and 6 bases for J; bases not matched to a gene: 10. The germline CDR1 and CDR2 sequences are SGHVS and FNYEAQ. This CDR3 is built from 16 residues. The CDR3 region has the DNA TGTGCCAGCAGCCCCGTGGGGACAGGGTTTTCCGGGGAGCTGTTTTTT. Amino acid sequence: CASSPVGTGFSGELFF.

This sequence joins TRBV7-9 and TRBJ2-7; 7 positions match TRBD1. The CDR3 loop spans 14 amino acids. Germline CDR1 and CDR2: SEHNR and FQNEAQ (reference sequence). V lost 0 bases to trimming and J lost 5 bases; unmatched junction nucleotides: 4. CDR3 loop: CASSLATGPHEQYF. CDR3 sequence (DNA): TGTGCCAGCAGCTTAGCGACAGGGCCCCACGAGCAGTACTTC. Looking up the rest from reference TRBV7-9 and TRBJ2-7 gives the full variable domain: DTGVSQNPRHKITKRGQNVTFRCDPISEHNRLYWYRQTLGQGPEFLTYFQNEAQLEKSRLLSDRFSAERPKGSFSTLEIQRTEQGDSAMYLCASSLATGPHEQYFGPGTRLTVT.

The rearrangement uses TRBV5-4 and TRBJ2-1; 11 positions match TRBD2. V was clipped by 4 bases and J by 5 bases; unmatched bases: 8. Germline values: CDR1 SGHNT, CDR2 YYREEE (reference sequence). The CDR3 contains 16 residues. The CDR3 spells CASSTLTSGINNEQFF. CDR3 nucleotide sequence: TGTGCCAGCAGCACTTTGACTAGCGGGATCAACAATGAGCAGTTCTTC.

The count of this clone is one. The rearrangement uses TRBV6-1 and TRBJ1-3; D perhaps matches TRBD1 (5 bases). The CDR3 is 15 amino acids. Germline loops: CDR1 MNHNS, CDR2 SASEGT. V was shortened by 0 bases and J by 5 bases, with 11 bases between the two germline ends. Written as DNA, the CDR3 is TGTGCCAGCAGTGAAGCGCACAGGAAGAGAAACACCATATATTTT. It specifies CASSEAHRKRNTIYF.

This clone turned up a few times. V and J are TRBV9 and TRBJ1-3; a weak D match, TRBD1 (6 bases). The CDR3 loop spans 17 amino acids. The germline V and J ends were trimmed by 0 bases and 0 bases, with 13 bases remaining between them. Germline CDR1 is SGDLS and CDR2 is YYNGEE. The CDR3 loop reads CASSVEAGVYSGNTIYF. As DNA, the CDR3 is TGTGCCAGCAGCGTAGAGGCAGGGGTCTACTCTGGAAACACCATATATTTT.

The V and J genes are TRBV4-2 and TRBJ2-7; 7 positions match TRBD1. The CDR3 loop spans 16 amino acids. Germline V CDR1 and CDR2: LGHNA, YNFKEQ. V shed 1 base and J 0 bases; nucleotides not matched to a gene: 6. In DNA form, the CDR3 reads TGTGCCAGCAGCCAAGTAATGGACAGGTACTCCTACGAGCAGTACTTC. Protein product: CASSQVMDRYSYEQYF.

In this sample, this clone turned up once. The chain couples TRBV9 to TRBJ1-1; D ambiguous. The germline CDR1 and CDR2 sequences are SGDLS and YYNGEE. V shed 3 bases and J shed 1 base, with 13 bases lying between them. The CDR3 runs 15 residues. The CDR3 DNA sequence: TGTGCCAGCAGCGCCGGAAGCGCCCGGAACACTGAAGCTTTCTTT. Protein: CASSAGSARNTEAFF.

The chain joins TRBV27 to TRBJ2-7; 14 positions agree with TRBD2. The CDR3 loop spans 16 amino acids. CDR1 is MNHEY, CDR2 SMNVEV, per germline (reference sequence). V lost 10 bases, J lost 3 bases, and 11 bases stayed unmatched. CDR3 sequence (DNA): TGTGCCACCCGCCGGGGACTAGCGGGAGACATCTACGAGCAGTACTTC. Encoded protein: CATRRGLAGDIYEQYF.

The V gene is TRBV18, the J gene TRBJ2-5; D may be TRBD1 (5 bases). The CDR3 extends over 13 amino acids. Germline V gene sequence: CDR1 KGHSH, CDR2 LQKENI. V lost 6 bases and J 4 bases, leaving 12 bases between the germline ends. In DNA form, the CDR3 reads TGTGCCAGCTCCACCCAGGGCGGAGAGACCCAGTACTTC. It specifies CASSTQGGETQYF.

This chain joins TRBV25-1 and TRBJ2-3; no firm D call. The CDR3 covers 11 residues. Per the germline V gene, CDR1 is MGHDK and CDR2 is SYGVNS. V lost 6 bases, J lost 2 bases, and 3 bases lay in between. In nucleotides, the CDR3 is TGTGCCAGCAGCCTCACAGATACGCAGTATTTT. Its translation: CASSLTDTQYF.

The chain's CDR3 is CASSFFETKIETQYF. CDR3 nucleotides: TGCGCCAGCAGCTTCTTCGAGACTAAAATAGAGACCCAGTACTTC. The gene calls are TRBV5-1 and TRBJ2-5; the D gene is possibly TRBD2 (5 bases). This CDR3 has 15 amino acids. V lost 2 bases and J lost 4, with 15 bases in between. CDR1 and CDR2 from the germline V gene are SGHRS and YFSETQ.

The gene calls are TRBV11-3 and TRBJ2-3, with D perhaps TRBD1 (6 bases). V was trimmed by 6 bases and J by 0 bases, leaving 13 bases between them. There are 15 residues in the CDR3. From germline, CDR1 is SGHNT and CDR2 YENEEA. The CDR3 nucleotides read TGTGCCAGCAGTCCTATGGGGGCGAGCACAGATACGCAGTATTTT. It specifies CASSPMGASTDTQYF.

V is TRBV9 and J is TRBJ2-5; D possibly corresponds to TRBD2 (6 bases). Germline V lookup: CDR1 SGDLS, CDR2 YYNGEE. V was trimmed by 6 bases and J by 1 base, leaving 13 bases between them. This CDR3 is built from 14 residues. The chain's CDR3 is CASNPSGSQETQYF. The CDR3 coding sequence is TGTGCCAGCAATCCTTCCGGGAGCCAAGAGACCCAGTACTTC.

The chain is built from TRBV7-2 and TRBJ2-6; no clear D. In germline, CDR1 is SGHTA, CDR2 FQGNSA. The ends were cut back, 7 bases at V and 1 base at J, with 8 bases in the middle. The CDR3 contains 14 residues. CDR3 in amino acids: CASNSGSGANVLTF. CDR3 coding DNA: TGTGCCAGCAATTCGGGTTCTGGGGCCAACGTCCTGACTTTC.

J is TRBJ2-3 and V is TRBV6-6, with D possibly being TRBD2 (7 bases). Trimming removed 10 bases at V and 1 base at J, with 12 bases between. The germline V gene encodes CDR1 MNHNY and CDR2 SVGAGI (reference sequence). The CDR3 is made up of 13 amino acids. CDR3 sequence (DNA): TGTGCCATTCGGGGGGCTGGCACAGATACGCAGTATTTT. The encoded protein is CAIRGAGTDTQYF.

The gene calls are TRBV29-1 and TRBJ2-1; no clear D. V shed 8 bases and J shed 1 base, with 6 bases lying between them. The CDR3 runs 11 residues. Germline-derived CDR1 and CDR2 are SQVTM and ANQGSEA. CDR3: CSLVSYNEQFF. The CDR3 DNA reads as TGCAGCCTAGTATCCTACAATGAGCAGTTCTTC.

The rearrangement joins TRBV27 to TRBJ1-1; TRBD1 matches at 8 bases. J gave up 3 bases and V 4 bases, and 7 bases lay outside the gene matches. The germline V gene encodes CDR1 MNHEY and CDR2 SMNVEV (reference sequence). The CDR3 is 15 amino acids. This CDR3 is CASSSGGPSYTEAFF. The CDR3, as DNA: TGTGCCAGCAGTTCAGGGGGCCCAAGTTACACTGAAGCTTTCTTT.

The chain joins TRBV4-3 to TRBJ2-7, with 9 bases aligning to TRBD1. The germline gives CDR1 LGHNA, CDR2 YSLEER. The CDR3 extends over 14 amino acids. Losses at the gene ends were 4 bases for V and 6 bases for J; bases not matched to a gene: 7. CDR3 in amino acids: CASSPGQGLAEQYF. CDR3 nucleotides: TGCGCCAGCAGCCCGGGACAGGGTCTTGCCGAGCAGTACTTC.

The chain couples TRBV18 to TRBJ1-3, with D uncertain. The CDR3 covers 14 residues. Trimming took off 0 bases at V and 0 bases at J, with 3 bases between the two ends. Germline CDR1 KGHSH, CDR2 LQKENI. The CDR3 coding sequence is TGTGCCAGCTCACCACCCAACTCTGGAAACACCATATATTTT. Protein sequence: CASSPPNSGNTIYF.

The chain is built from TRBV2 and TRBJ2-6; 11 bases fit TRBD1. Germline lookup yields CDR1 SNHLY and CDR2 FYNNEI. This CDR3 comprises 17 residues. Unmatched junction bases numbered 8, after V lost 6 bases and J lost 4 bases. CDR3 nucleotides: TGTGCCAGCAGGTCGGACAGGGGGCAGCCCGGGGCCAACGTCCTGACTTTC. Its translation is CASRSDRGQPGANVLTF. Together with reference TRBV2 and TRBJ2-6, the CDR3 gives the full variable domain: EPEVTQTPSHQVTQMGQEVILRCVPISNHLYFYWYRQILGQKVEFLVSFYNNEISEKSEIFDDQFSVERPDGSNFTLKIRSTKLEDSAMYFCASRSDRGQPGANVLTFGAGSRLTVL.

The rearrangement links TRBV7-6 to TRBJ2-7, with 8 bases fitting TRBD2. The trim removed 4 bases at V and 1 base at J, leaving 15 bases unmatched. CDR1 and CDR2 from the germline V gene are SGHVS and FNYEAQ. The CDR3 is made up of 18 amino acids. CDR3: CASSSPARGGRLSYEQYF. CDR3 nucleotides: TGTGCCAGCAGCTCACCTGCGCGGGGCGGGAGGCTTTCCTACGAGCAGTACTTC. Based on the CDR3 plus reference TRBV7-6 and TRBJ2-7, the full variable domain is GAGVSQSPRYKVTKRGQDVALRCDPISGHVSLYWYRQALGQGPEFLTYFNYEAQQDKSGLPNDRFSAERPEGSISTLTIQRTEQRDSAMYRCASSSPARGGRLSYEQYFGPGTRLTVT.

The V gene is TRBV6-6, the J gene TRBJ1-5; D is perhaps TRBD1 (5 bases). Germline V CDR1 and CDR2: MNHNY, SVGAGI (reference sequence). CDR3 length: 15 residues. V lost 8 bases to trimming and J lost 4 bases, with 18 bases between them. CDR3 in amino acids: CASGGGRGVNQPQHF. The CDR3 DNA reads TGTGCCAGCGGGGGTGGGCGCGGGGTGAATCAGCCCCAGCATTTT.

This chain connects TRBV5-1 to TRBJ1-2; tentative D call: TRBD1 (5 bases). The CDR3 contains 15 residues. V was clipped by 0 bases and J by 2 bases, with 11 bases between them. Germline CDR1 SGHRS, CDR2 YFSETQ. The CDR3 loop is CASSLGLAGNYGYTF. In nucleotides, the CDR3 is TGCGCCAGCAGCTTGGGTCTGGCAGGGAACTATGGCTACACCTTC.

The sample holds one count of this clone. The rearrangement uses TRBV27 and TRBJ1-1; TRBD1 matches at 8 bases. The CDR3 contains 13 residues. Trimming cost V 7 bases and J 0 bases; bases outside gene matches: 1. Germline V gives CDR1 MNHEY, CDR2 SMNVEV (reference sequence). Here the CDR3 reads CASKGQVNTEAFF. The DNA of the CDR3 is TGTGCCAGCAAGGGACAGGTGAACACTGAAGCTTTCTTT.